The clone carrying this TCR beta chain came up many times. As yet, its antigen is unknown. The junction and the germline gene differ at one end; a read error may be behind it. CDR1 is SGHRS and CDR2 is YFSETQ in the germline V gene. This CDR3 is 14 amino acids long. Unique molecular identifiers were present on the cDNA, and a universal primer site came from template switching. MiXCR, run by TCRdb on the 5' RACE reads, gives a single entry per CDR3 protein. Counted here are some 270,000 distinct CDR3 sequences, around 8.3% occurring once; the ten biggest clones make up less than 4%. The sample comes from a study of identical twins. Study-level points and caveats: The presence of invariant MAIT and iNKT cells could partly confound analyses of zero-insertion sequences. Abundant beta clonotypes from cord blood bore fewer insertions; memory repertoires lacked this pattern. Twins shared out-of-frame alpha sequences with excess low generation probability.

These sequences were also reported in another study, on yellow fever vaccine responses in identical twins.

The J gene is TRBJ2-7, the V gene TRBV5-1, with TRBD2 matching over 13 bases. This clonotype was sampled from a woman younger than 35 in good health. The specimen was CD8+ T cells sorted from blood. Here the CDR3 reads CASSWTSGSYEQYF. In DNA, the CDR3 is TGTGCCAGCAGCTGGACTAGCGGGAGTTACGAGCAGTACTTC.